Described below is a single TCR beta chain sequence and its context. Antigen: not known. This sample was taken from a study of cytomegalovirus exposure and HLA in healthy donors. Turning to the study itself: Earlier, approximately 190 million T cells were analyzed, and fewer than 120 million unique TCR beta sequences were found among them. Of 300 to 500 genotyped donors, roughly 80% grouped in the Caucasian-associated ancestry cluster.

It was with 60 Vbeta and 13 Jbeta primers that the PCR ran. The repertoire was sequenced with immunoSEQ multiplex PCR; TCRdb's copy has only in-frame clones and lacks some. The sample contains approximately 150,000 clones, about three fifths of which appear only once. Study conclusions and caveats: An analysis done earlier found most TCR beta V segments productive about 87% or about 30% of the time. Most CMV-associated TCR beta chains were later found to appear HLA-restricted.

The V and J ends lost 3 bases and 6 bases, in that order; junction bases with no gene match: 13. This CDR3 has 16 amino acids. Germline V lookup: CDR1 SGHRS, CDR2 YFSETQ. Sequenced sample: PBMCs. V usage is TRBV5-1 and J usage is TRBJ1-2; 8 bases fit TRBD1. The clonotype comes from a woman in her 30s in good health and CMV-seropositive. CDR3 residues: CASSSISDWTGNGYTF. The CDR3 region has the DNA TGCGCCAGCAGCTCAATCTCCGATTGGACAGGGAATGGCTACACCTTC.